Following are 30 T cell receptor beta chains from one sample sequenced in a study of shared clonotypes between healthy human individuals. The assay was immunoSEQ multiplex PCR, and TCRdb's table has in-frame clones only and misses some. The table lists millions of clones, roughly 92% of them singletons. Sample: naive CD4+ T cells sorted from blood. The sample's subset: CD45RA+ positively selected. The receptor source for this set is a man younger than 35 in good health.

This sequence joins TRBV10-3 and TRBJ1-2; 9 positions agree with TRBD1. This CDR3 has 14 amino acids. CDR1 is ENHRY and CDR2 is SYGVKD in the germline V gene. Trimming cost V 5 bases and J 4 bases; bases outside gene matches: 5. The CDR3, as DNA: TGTGCCATCAGTCTACAGGGGGCAGTCTATGGCTACACCTTC. Its translation is CAISLQGAVYGYTF.

The chain recombines TRBV7-9 with TRBJ2-7, with 7 bases fitting TRBD1. CDR1 and CDR2 from the germline V gene are SEHNR and FQNEAQ (reference sequence). The CDR3 consists of 15 residues. Trimming took 2 bases from V and 3 from J; bases not matched to a gene: 7. The DNA for the CDR3 is TGTGCCAGCAGCTTACTCCGACAGGGTCTCTACGAGCAGTACTTC. Its translation: CASSLLRQGLYEQYF.

The gene calls are TRBV29-1 and TRBJ2-2; D is undetermined. Germline loops: CDR1 SQVTM, CDR2 ANQGSEA. Trimming removed 5 bases from V and 6 bases from J, with 16 bases in between. The CDR3 loop spans 14 amino acids. The CDR3 nucleotides read TGCAGCGTTCAGAAAGGTACAAACGCCGGGGAGCTGTTTTTT. The encoded protein is CSVQKGTNAGELFF.

In DNA, the CDR3 is TGTGCCATCAGTGAGTCGGCACTAGCGGGAGTGCACGAGCAGTACTTC. This translates into CAISESALAGVHEQYF. V usage is TRBV10-3 and J usage is TRBJ2-7, with 11 bases identical to TRBD2. There are 16 residues in the CDR3. Germline trimming cut 0 bases from V and 5 bases from J; bases unmatched to any gene: 6. Germline loops: CDR1 ENHRY, CDR2 SYGVKD.

The rearrangement links TRBV15 to TRBJ2-4; TRBD1 is a possible D gene (6 bases). Germline V gene lookup returns CDR1 LNHNV and CDR2 YYDKDF (reference sequence). The CDR3 extends over 18 amino acids. V was trimmed by 5 bases and J by 0 bases, leaving 20 bases between them. CDR3 sequence (DNA): TGTGCCACCAGCGCCCGGGGTAGGCAGGGGATAGCCAAAAACATTCAGTACTTC. It codes for CATSARGRQGIAKNIQYF.

The chain carries TRBV19 and TRBJ2-3, with unresolved D. The CDR3 is 16 amino acids. Trimming shortened V by 5 bases and J by 2 bases, and 17 bases separated the two germline ends. Germline CDR1 is LNHDA and CDR2 is SQIVND (reference sequence). The CDR3: CASSGRRVLTTDTQYF. The CDR3 bases are TGTGCCAGTAGTGGCCGTAGAGTCCTTACCACAGATACGCAGTATTTT.

A word on this clone: This sample also contains other DNA sequences that code for the same CDR3. The chain has TRBV28 and TRBJ1-2; D perhaps matches TRBD1 (6 bases). Germline V gene sequence: CDR1 MDHEN, CDR2 SYDVKM. V lost 6 bases to trimming and J lost 4 bases, with 9 bases between them. The CDR3 contains 12 residues. CDR3 bases: TGTGCCAGCAGAACAGGGCCCTATGGCTACACCTTC. Translating gives CASRTGPYGYTF.

The genes are TRBV9 and TRBJ1-2; no firm D call. CDR3 length: 15 residues. V lost 0 bases, J lost 7 bases, and 16 bases lay in between. Germline CDR1 SGDLS, CDR2 YYNGEE. The CDR3 reads CASSVGGVSRLGYTF. In DNA, the CDR3 is TGTGCCAGCAGCGTAGGTGGGGTATCCAGGCTTGGCTACACCTTC.

The chain combines TRBV19 with TRBJ2-3; 11 nucleotides align to TRBD1. CDR1 is LNHDA, CDR2 SQIVND, per germline (reference sequence). CDR3 length: 16 residues. V lost 5 bases, J lost 5 bases, and 9 bases stayed unmatched. CDR3 amino acids: CASSLWGDRGIDTQYF. CDR3 bases: TGTGCCAGTAGTCTTTGGGGGGACAGGGGGATAGATACGCAGTATTTT.

J is TRBJ2-2 and V is TRBV25-1; tentative D call: TRBD1 (5 bases). Germline-derived CDR1 and CDR2 are MGHDK and SYGVNS. The CDR3 is 12 amino acids. The V and J ends lost 7 bases and 8 bases respectively, with 11 bases between them. The CDR3 DNA reads as TGTGCCAGCAACCAGAACAGGGGGGAGCTGTTTTTT. Amino acid sequence: CASNQNRGELFF.

V is TRBV4-1 and J is TRBJ2-2; 9 nucleotides line up with TRBD2. The J segment lost 2 bases and the V segment lost 0 bases, leaving 7 bases of the junction unmatched. The CDR3 runs 18 residues. Germline loops: CDR1 MGHRA, CDR2 YSYEKL. This chain's CDR3 is CASSQEVALAGNTGELFF. CDR3 nucleotides: TGCGCCAGCAGCCAAGAAGTAGCCCTAGCGGGAAACACCGGGGAGCTGTTTTTT.

V is TRBV19 and J is TRBJ2-7, with D perhaps TRBD1 (6 bases). CDR3 length: 14 residues. V shed 9 bases and J shed 8 bases, with 23 bases lying between them. Germline V gives CDR1 LNHDA, CDR2 SQIVND (reference sequence). The CDR3 region is CARKFLYRVSQQYF. In nucleotides, the CDR3 is TGTGCCAGGAAGTTCCTATACAGGGTTTCGCAGCAGTACTTC. The full variable domain, completed using reference TRBV19 and TRBJ2-7, is DGGITQSPKYLFRKEGQNVTLSCEQNLNHDAMYWYRQDPGQGLRLIYYSQIVNDFQKGDIAEGYSVSREKKESFPLTVTSAQKNPTAFYLCARKFLYRVSQQYFGPGTRLTVT.

The rearrangement joins TRBV19 to TRBJ1-1; weak D call: TRBD1 (6 bases). The germline CDR1 and CDR2 sequences are LNHDA and SQIVND (reference sequence). This CDR3 comprises 15 residues. Trimming cost V 6 bases and J 2 bases, with 16 bases left between them. The CDR3 is CASSYLTGSNTEAFF. CDR3 sequence (DNA): TGTGCCAGTAGCTACCTGACAGGCTCCAACACTGAAGCTTTCTTT.

This chain uses TRBV6-6 with TRBJ2-1; 8 bases align to TRBD2. Germline-derived CDR1 and CDR2 are MNHNY and SVGAGI (reference sequence). The CDR3 covers 15 residues. Trimming removed 4 bases from V and 0 bases from J; junction bases left unmatched: 2. The CDR3 DNA is TGTGCCAGCAGTTTCAGCGGGAGCTCCTACAATGAGCAGTTCTTC. It translates to CASSFSGSSYNEQFF.

The chain employs TRBV19 and TRBJ2-2; tentatively, D is TRBD1 (6 bases). V dropped 4 bases and J dropped 6 bases, with 15 bases sitting between them. Germline V gives CDR1 LNHDA, CDR2 SQIVND (reference sequence). CDR3 size: 15 residues. DNA of the CDR3: TGTGCCAGTAGTAAAAACAGGGAAGGCCCCGGGGAGCTGTTTTTT. This translates into CASSKNREGPGELFF.

This clone was detected once. This chain uses TRBV18 with TRBJ2-7, with 7 nucleotides matching TRBD1. V was pared by 6 bases and J by 2 bases, with 10 bases of the junction left unmatched. Per germline, CDR1 KGHSH and CDR2 LQKENI. This CDR3 spans 15 amino acids. This CDR3 reads CASSHTGAGAYEQYF. The CDR3 bases are TGTGCCAGCTCGCATACAGGGGCTGGGGCCTACGAGCAGTACTTC.

The chain carries TRBV9 and TRBJ2-3; 9 bases line up with TRBD2. The germline gives CDR1 SGDLS, CDR2 YYNGEE. The CDR3 covers 16 residues. Trimming removed 4 bases from V and 0 bases from J; junction bases left unmatched: 6. In DNA form, the CDR3 reads TGTGCCAGCAGCCCAGGGACTAGCCACAGCACAGATACGCAGTATTTT. Protein: CASSPGTSHSTDTQYF.

The CDR3 loop reads CASSQGTGKSDTGELFF. The CDR3 DNA reads TGTGCCAGCAGCCAAGGGACAGGGAAATCGGACACCGGGGAGCTGTTTTTT. This chain uses TRBV4-2 with TRBJ2-2; 8 bases fit TRBD1. The CDR3 loop spans 17 amino acids. With V trimmed by 1 base and J by 3 bases, 7 bases remained unmatched. CDR1 and CDR2 (germline): LGHNA, YNFKEQ.

The J gene is TRBJ2-3, the V gene TRBV4-1, with no clear D. This CDR3 has 14 residues. Germline loops: CDR1 MGHRA, CDR2 YSYEKL. V lost 4 bases to trimming and J lost 0 bases, with 8 bases between them. As DNA, the CDR3 is TGCGCCAGCAGCCGCGACCTTAGCACAGATACGCAGTATTTT. Residues: CASSRDLSTDTQYF.

Details on this clone: Other DNA sequences within the sample encode an identical CDR3. The V call is TRBV28, the J call TRBJ1-1; D is unclear. This CDR3 has 13 amino acids. Germline V gene data show CDR1 as MDHEN and CDR2 as SYDVKM. V lost 2 bases and J 2 bases, leaving 6 bases between the germline ends. In DNA form, the CDR3 reads TGTGCCAGCAGTTTACTGGGAAACACTGAAGCTTTCTTT. This translates into CASSLLGNTEAFF.

This rearrangement joins TRBV11-2 to TRBJ2-7, with TRBD2 matching 9 bases. Germline assignment: CDR1 SGHAT and CDR2 FQNNGV. The CDR3 sequence is 16 residues long. Trimming cost V 3 bases and J 5 bases; bases outside gene matches: 11. CDR3 nucleotide sequence: TGTGCCAGCAGCTTGAGTCAGTGGACTAGCGAGGACGAGCAGTACTTC. It encodes CASSLSQWTSEDEQYF.

The chain employs TRBV9 and TRBJ1-4, with D possibly being TRBD1 (5 bases). The germline V gene has CDR1 SGDLS and CDR2 YYNGEE. Trimming pared 4 bases from V and 7 bases from J, leaving 17 bases between. There are 15 residues in the CDR3. CDR3 sequence (DNA): TGTGCCAGCAGCACGAGCGGAGGGGCATCTGAAAAACTGTTTTTT. It yields the protein CASSTSGGASEKLFF.

The V gene is TRBV30, the J gene TRBJ1-6; a weak D match, TRBD1 (6 bases). Looked up from germline, CDR1 is GTSNPN and CDR2 is SVGIG (reference sequence). Deletions cut 1 base from V and 9 bases from J, with 13 bases between. This CDR3 has 14 residues. In DNA form, the CDR3 reads TGTGCCTGGAGTGACAGGGCCTGGGGTTCACCCCTCCACTTT. Translated, it gives CAWSDRAWGSPLHF.

Turning to this clone: Other DNA sequences in this sample translate to the same CDR3. The chain joins TRBV19 to TRBJ1-5; D gene unclear. The CDR3 is made up of 14 amino acids. The V gene lost 3 bases and the J gene lost 0 bases, with 6 bases spanning the gap. Germline loops: CDR1 LNHDA, CDR2 SQIVND (reference sequence). CDR3 residues: CASSITDSNQPQHF. The CDR3 DNA reads as TGTGCCAGTAGTATCACGGATAGCAATCAGCCCCAGCATTTT.

This clone was seen just once. V and J are TRBV6-5 and TRBJ1-1; D ambiguous. Trimming took off 7 bases at V and 2 bases at J, with 8 bases between the two ends. The CDR3 runs 12 residues. Germline assignment: CDR1 MNHEY and CDR2 SVGAGI. The CDR3 DNA sequence: TGTGCCAGCACGGAGGGTAACACTGAAGCTTTCTTT. This codes for CASTEGNTEAFF.

The chain combines TRBV2 with TRBJ1-1, with 8 bases identical to TRBD1. Germline-derived CDR1 and CDR2 are SNHLY and FYNNEI. The V and J ends lost 10 bases and 1 base, in that order; junction bases with no gene match: 8. The CDR3 loop spans 14 amino acids. CDR3 sequence (DNA): TGTGCCATCCTACCGGGACAGGAGAACACTGAAGCTTTCTTT. It encodes CAILPGQENTEAFF.

V gene TRBV6-1 combines with J gene TRBJ1-3, with TRBD1 as a possible D gene (6 bases). CDR1 and CDR2 from the germline V gene are MNHNS and SASEGT. The CDR3 is made up of 14 amino acids. V shed 6 bases and J shed 2 bases, with 11 bases lying between them. The CDR3 DNA reads TGTGCCAGCAGCCCGGGGGGGCCTGGAAACACCATATATTTT. Translated, it gives CASSPGGPGNTIYF.

In this sample, this clone turned up a few times. The sample holds other DNA sequences that translate to the same CDR3. The J gene is TRBJ1-1, the V gene TRBV11-2; no firm D call. The length of the CDR3 is 12 residues. CDR1 SGHAT and CDR2 FQNNGV come from the germline V gene. The V and J ends lost 2 bases and 3 bases respectively, with 4 bases between them. The CDR3 DNA sequence: TGTGCCAGCAGCTTATCTTACACTGAAGCTTTCTTT. This translates into CASSLSYTEAFF.

V is TRBV7-9 and J is TRBJ2-2, with unresolved D. This CDR3 region has 13 residues. Germline V gene sequence: CDR1 SEHNR, CDR2 FQNEAQ (reference sequence). V was shortened by 2 bases and J by 7 bases, with 8 bases between the two germline ends. CDR3 loop: CASSLIWGGELFF. The CDR3 DNA reads as TGTGCCAGCAGCTTAATTTGGGGCGGGGAGCTGTTTTTT. Looking up the rest from reference TRBV7-9 and TRBJ2-2 gives the full variable domain: DTGVSQNPRHKITKRGQNVTFRCDPISEHNRLYWYRQTLGQGPEFLTYFQNEAQLEKSRLLSDRFSAERPKGSFSTLEIQRTEQGDSAMYLCASSLIWGGELFFGEGSRLTVL.

This chain links TRBV27 with TRBJ2-7; no firm D call. Germline CDR1 reads MNHEY; CDR2 reads SMNVEV (reference sequence). The ends were cut back, 5 bases at V and 4 bases at J, with 12 bases in the middle. The CDR3 has 13 residues. CDR3 sequence reads: CASSPRASYEQYF. In DNA, the CDR3 is TGTGCCAGCAGTCCTAGAGCCAGTTACGAGCAGTACTTC.